Each of the 13 T cell receptor beta chains below was sequenced from the same sample in a study of CDR3 diversity in severe acne. In TCRdb, the PCR reads were re-called with MiXCR into one record per CDR3 protein. This table has about 100,000 distinct CDR3 sequences, 51% appearing once. The sample was blood. The receptors shown here come from a male donor with acne.

This clonotype was picked up many times. The chain uses TRBV7-9 and TRBJ2-1; 8 nucleotides align to TRBD2. Losses at the gene ends were 5 bases for V and 2 bases for J; bases not matched to a gene: 5. Germline CDR1 and CDR2: SEHNR and FQNEAQ (reference sequence). The CDR3 consists of 15 residues. The CDR3 nucleotides are TGTGCCAGCAGCCCCGGGGGGGCGGCCTACAATGAGCAGTTCTTC. Its protein is CASSPGGAAYNEQFF.

This clonotype came up a few times. This chain uses TRBV2 with TRBJ2-5, with 11 bases identical to TRBD2. The CDR3 is 14 amino acids. The junction had 2 bases not matched to a gene; V was cut back by 4 bases and J by 4 bases. CDR1 SNHLY and CDR2 FYNNEI come from the germline V gene. The CDR3 protein is CASSGTSGLETQYF. The CDR3 bases are TGTGCCAGCAGTGGGACTAGCGGGCTAGAGACCCAGTACTTC. Looking up the rest from reference TRBV2 and TRBJ2-5 gives the full variable domain: EPEVTQTPSHQVTQMGQEVILRCVPISNHLYFYWYRQILGQKVEFLVSFYNNEISEKSEIFDDQFSVERPDGSNFTLKIRSTKLEDSAMYFCASSGTSGLETQYFGPGTRLLVL.

In its sample, this clonotype was seen once. A much larger clone is a single base away; this may be a read error. The V call is TRBV6-4, the J call TRBJ2-1, with D hard to call. The CDR3 sequence is 13 residues long. Germline lookup yields CDR1 MRHNA and CDR2 SNTAGT. The V and J ends lost 4 bases and 11 bases respectively, with 15 bases between them. The CDR3 is CASSVGGVNKQFF. The CDR3, as DNA: TGTGCCAGCAGTGTTGGTGGGGTTAATAAGCAGTTCTTC.

With respect to this clonotype: Just one base apart from a much larger clone, this may be a read error. V usage is TRBV4-3 and J usage is TRBJ2-7, with 8 bases fitting TRBD1. Germline V gives CDR1 LGHNA, CDR2 YSLEER. The CDR3 is 15 amino acids. CDR3 region: CASSRQTGDSCEQYF. CDR3 bases: TGCGCCAGCAGCCGGCAGACAGGGGACTCCTGCGAGCAGTACTTC.

Concerning this clonotype itself: Possible read error: a much larger clone is one base away. The rearrangement links TRBV2 to TRBJ1-3; tentatively, D is TRBD1 (5 bases). The V and J ends lost 4 bases and 2 bases respectively, with 9 bases between them. The V gene's germline CDR1 is SNHLY and CDR2 FYNNEI. CDR3 length: 14 residues. For the CDR3, the DNA is TGTGCCAGCAGTGGCGGCAGGGCTGGAAACACCATATATTTT. Translation: CASSGGRAGNTIYF.

J is TRBJ2-5 and V is TRBV6-5; 16 bases are a match to TRBD2. From germline, CDR1 is MNHEY and CDR2 SVGAGI. The CDR3 length is 15 residues. After removal of 6 bases from V and 3 bases from J, the junction contained 1 base not matched to a gene. The CDR3 DNA is TGTGCCAGCAGGGGGACTAGCGGGAGGGAAGAGACCCAGTACTTC. It yields the protein CASRGTSGREETQYF.

About this clonotype itself: One junction end does not reproduce the germline sequence, and a read error may be involved. The CDR3 protein is CTSSLGGNTEAFF. The CDR3 nucleotides are TGCACCAGCAGCTTAGGAGGAAACACTGAAGCTTTCTTT. The chain links TRBV5-1 to TRBJ1-1; D unresolved. The CDR3 loop spans 13 amino acids. Germline assignment: CDR1 SGHRS and CDR2 YFSETQ.

The genes are TRBV24-1 and TRBJ1-2; 7 bases match TRBD1. Trimming took 6 bases from V and 3 from J; bases not matched to a gene: 3. CDR3 length: 13 amino acids. Germline V gene lookup returns CDR1 KGHDR and CDR2 SFDVKD. DNA of the CDR3: TGTGCCACCAGTCCAGACAGGGACTATGGCTACACCTTC. It encodes CATSPDRDYGYTF.

By sample fraction, this clonotype is medium-sized. The rearrangement links TRBV10-1 to TRBJ1-6; a possible D gene is TRBD1 (5 bases). CDR1 and CDR2 (germline): WNHNN, SYGVQD (reference sequence). Trimming cost V 0 bases and J 7 bases, with 13 bases left between them. The CDR3 sequence is 16 residues long. CDR3 protein: CASSESGTGPNSPLHF. In nucleotides, the CDR3 is TGCGCCAGCAGTGAGTCGGGAACGGGGCCCAATTCACCCCTCCACTTT.

This clonotype is classed as medium-sized. CDR3 sequence reads: CASSLSSGTRDEQFF. For the CDR3, the DNA is TGCGCCAGCAGCTTGTCTAGCGGGACAAGGGATGAGCAGTTCTTC. The chain uses TRBV5-1 and TRBJ2-1, with 9 bases matching TRBD2. V was pared by 1 base and J by 8 bases, with 7 bases of the junction left unmatched. The CDR3 consists of 15 residues. The germline V gene encodes CDR1 SGHRS and CDR2 YFSETQ.

V and J are TRBV7-9 and TRBJ2-1; TRBD2 matches at 7 bases. Germline V CDR1 and CDR2: SEHNR, FQNEAQ (reference sequence). Trimming cost V 5 bases and J 8 bases; bases outside gene matches: 12. The CDR3 sequence is 15 residues long. Here the CDR3 reads CASSQVGGSSDEQFF. The CDR3 region has the DNA TGTGCCAGCAGCCAAGTCGGCGGGAGTTCCGATGAGCAGTTCTTC.

This clonotype has ten or more counts. V and J are TRBV5-6 and TRBJ1-2; D unresolved. CDR1 SGHDT and CDR2 YYEEEE come from the germline V gene. The CDR3 covers 15 residues. Trimming removed 4 bases at V and 4 bases at J, with 17 bases between. The CDR3: CASSPRRSSGYGYTF. The CDR3 DNA reads as TGTGCCAGCAGCCCCCGTAGGTCTTCCGGCTATGGCTACACCTTC.

The chain recombines TRBV9 with TRBJ2-5; 8 positions agree with TRBD2. Germline lookup yields CDR1 SGDLS and CDR2 YYNGEE. V shed 0 bases, J shed 6 bases, and the junction held 7 bases outside the gene matches. The CDR3 is 15 amino acids. CDR3 sequence (DNA): TGTGCCAGCAGCGTAGGCCTTAGCGGGAAAAAGACCCAGTACTTC. It encodes CASSVGLSGKKTQYF.